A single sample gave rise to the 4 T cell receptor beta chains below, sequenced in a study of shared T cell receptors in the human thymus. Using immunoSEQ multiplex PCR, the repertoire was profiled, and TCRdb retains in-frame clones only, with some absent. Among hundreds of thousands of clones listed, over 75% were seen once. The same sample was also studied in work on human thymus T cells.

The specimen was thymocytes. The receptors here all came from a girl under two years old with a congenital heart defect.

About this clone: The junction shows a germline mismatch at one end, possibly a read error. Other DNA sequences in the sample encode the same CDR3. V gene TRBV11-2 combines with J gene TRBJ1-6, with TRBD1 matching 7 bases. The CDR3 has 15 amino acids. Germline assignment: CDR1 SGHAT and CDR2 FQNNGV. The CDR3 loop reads CASSLTRTGNSPLHF. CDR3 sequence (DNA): TGTGCCAGCAGCTTAACGCGGACAGGCAATTCCCCCCTCCACTTT.

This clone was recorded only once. As DNA, the CDR3 is TGTGCCAGCAGCCTCTCTATCGGACAGGGCGGGGAAGCTTTCTTT. Translating gives CASSLSIGQGGEAFF. The chain links TRBV6-1 to TRBJ1-1, with 8 bases lining up with TRBD1. With V trimmed by 6 bases and J by 8 bases, 14 bases remained unmatched. The CDR3 extends over 15 amino acids. CDR1 and CDR2 from the germline V gene are MNHNS and SASEGT.

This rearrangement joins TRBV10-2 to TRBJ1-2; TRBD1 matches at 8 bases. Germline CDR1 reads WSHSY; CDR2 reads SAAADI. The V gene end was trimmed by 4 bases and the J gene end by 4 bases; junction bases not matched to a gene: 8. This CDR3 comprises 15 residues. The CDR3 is CASSVTDRVVYGYTF. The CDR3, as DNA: TGCGCCAGCAGTGTTACGGACAGGGTGGTCTATGGCTACACCTTC.

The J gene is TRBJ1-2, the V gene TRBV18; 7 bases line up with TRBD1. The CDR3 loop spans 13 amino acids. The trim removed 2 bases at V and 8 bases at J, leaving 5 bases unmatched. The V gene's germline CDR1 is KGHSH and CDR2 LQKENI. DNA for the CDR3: TGTGCCAGCTCACCATCGGCCAGGGGGGGCTACACCTTC. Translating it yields CASSPSARGGYTF.